Listed here are 9 T cell receptor beta chains from one sample, sequenced in a study of Graves' ophthalmopathy and Graves' hyperthyroidism. RNA served as the template for amplifying TCR beta CDR3 regions. Second-round multiplex PCR came after first-round RT-PCR with HTBI primers. TCRdb re-derived calls from the multiplex PCR reads in MiXCR, one entry per CDR3 protein. This sample has more than 550,000 distinct CDR3 sequences, with over 40% found just once. The specimen sequenced was peripheral blood. The receptors stem from an adult man with Graves' ophthalmopathy.

A word on this clonotype: It may be a read error: a sequence one base away is much more abundant. CDR3 protein: CAARSPGRNEKLFF. As DNA, the CDR3 is TGTGCCGCAAGGTCGCCAGGGAGGAATGAAAAACTGTTTTTT. The rearrangement joins TRBV19 to TRBJ1-4; D is possibly TRBD1 (5 bases). The germline gives CDR1 LNHDA, CDR2 SQIVND (reference sequence). The CDR3 sequence is 14 residues long. Deletions cut 11 bases from V and 5 bases from J, with 18 bases between.

This chain uses TRBV7-8 with TRBJ1-1; D unresolved. Trimming cost V 5 bases and J 1 base, with 14 bases left between them. Per germline, CDR1 SGHVS and CDR2 FQNEAQ. This CDR3 spans 15 amino acids. The CDR3 DNA reads TGTGCCAGCAGCCTTGGGAGATTCACGAACACTGAAGCTTTCTTT. It specifies CASSLGRFTNTEAFF.

This clonotype was detected many times. The chain joins TRBV14 to TRBJ1-6; weak D call: TRBD1 (6 bases). The germline CDR1 and CDR2 sequences are SGHDN and FVKESK. The CDR3 runs to 14 residues. The germline V and J ends were trimmed by 4 bases and 10 bases, with 14 bases remaining between them. The CDR3 bases are TGTGCCAGCAGCCGTACAGGGCAAGGGTCACCCCTCCACTTT. It yields the protein CASSRTGQGSPLHF.

This clonotype was detected ten times or more. The chain is built from TRBV7-9 and TRBJ2-7, with 8 nucleotides matching TRBD2. Trimming took 10 bases from V and 7 from J; bases not matched to a gene: 18. CDR3 length: 15 residues. CDR1 is SEHNR, CDR2 FQNEAQ, per germline (reference sequence). The CDR3 DNA is TGTGCCACCCTGACCCTCGAAGCGGGAGCGAGGGAGCAGTACTTC. It codes for CATLTLEAGAREQYF.

This clonotype was detected only once. At one end, the junction sequence differs from germline, possibly due to a read error. The chain's CDR3 is CASSLSGGTYYNSPLHF. CDR3 sequence (DNA): TGTGCCAGCAGTTTGTCAGGGGGCACCTACTATAATTCACCCCTCCACTTT. V and J are TRBV10-3 and TRBJ1-6; 8 bases map to TRBD1. Germline V gene data show CDR1 as ENHRY and CDR2 as SYGVKD. There are 17 residues in the CDR3.

The chain has TRBV15 and TRBJ1-3, with D uncertain. Trimming took 3 bases from V and 4 from J, leaving 16 bases between them. The CDR3 is 16 residues long. Germline V gene sequence: CDR1 LNHNV, CDR2 YYDKDF (reference sequence). In DNA form, the CDR3 reads TGTGCCACCAGCAGCTCAGGATGGGGTCAAGGAAACACCATATATTTT. This translates into CATSSSGWGQGNTIYF.

Regarding this clonotype: The junction departs from germline at one end; a sequencing error may be responsible. This chain connects TRBV10-3 to TRBJ1-6, with D unresolved. Germline V lookup: CDR1 ENHRY, CDR2 SYGVKD. This CDR3 spans 15 amino acids. The CDR3 DNA reads TGTGCCAGCAGTTTATTTAGGAGTTATAATTCACCCCTCCACTTT. It encodes CASSLFRSYNSPLHF.

This clonotype has a count of ten or more. The chain couples TRBV5-1 to TRBJ2-2, with TRBD2 identical over 11 bases. Germline V CDR1 and CDR2: SGHRS, YFSETQ. This CDR3 has 16 residues. The junction had 8 bases not matched to a gene; V was cut back by 6 bases and J by 4 bases. In nucleotides, the CDR3 is TGCGCCAGCAAGGGACTAGCGGCGGATAGCACCGGGGAGCTGTTTTTT. It translates to CASKGLAADSTGELFF.

The rearrangement links TRBV10-3 to TRBJ1-6, with D unclear. This CDR3 spans 14 amino acids. The V end was cut by 10 bases, the J end by 4 bases, with 14 bases between. The V gene's germline CDR1 is ENHRY and CDR2 SYGVKD. For the CDR3, the DNA is TGTGCCAGCAGAACGGGCCAGTATAATTCACCCCTCCACTTT. Amino acids: CASRTGQYNSPLHF.